The 5 T cell receptor beta chains below all came from one sample that was sequenced in a study of radiation and T cells in renal cell carcinoma. The assay was immunoSEQ multiplex PCR, and TCRdb's table has in-frame clones only and misses some. The table shows about 150,000 clones, with roughly 89% occurring only once. As for time point: blood 2 weeks post-SBRT. Stated treatment: 15 Gy SBRT to primary tumor, nephrectomy 4 weeks later. Sequenced here: blood, sampled from a patient whose treatment included radiotherapy and nephrectomy. The receptors shown here come from a woman between 45 and 60 years old with renal cell carcinoma.

The chain is built from TRBV6-1 and TRBJ1-3; no definite D call. In germline, CDR1 is MNHNS, CDR2 SASEGT. This CDR3 has 14 residues. V lost 3 bases, J lost 0 bases, and 6 bases lay in between. CDR3 region: CASSDGHSGNTIYF. The DNA for the CDR3 is TGTGCCAGCAGTGACGGTCACTCTGGAAACACCATATATTTT.

The chain carries TRBV18 and TRBJ1-4; the D gene is possibly TRBD1 (6 bases). This CDR3 region has 15 residues. Trimming cost V 3 bases and J 2 bases, with 10 bases left between them. In germline, CDR1 is KGHSH, CDR2 LQKENI. CDR3 amino acids: CASSPRQATNEKLFF. CDR3 coding DNA: TGTGCCAGCTCACCGAGACAGGCTACTAATGAAAAACTGTTTTTT. Together with reference TRBV18 and TRBJ1-4, the CDR3 gives the full variable domain: NAGVMQNPRHLVRRRGQEARLRCSPMKGHSHVYWYRQLPEEGLKFMVYLQKENIIDESGMPKERFSAEFPKEGPSILRIQQVVRGDSAAYFCASSPRQATNEKLFFGSGTQLSVL.

The V and J genes are TRBV5-4 and TRBJ1-5, with D perhaps matching TRBD1 (5 bases). The germline CDR1 and CDR2 sequences are SGHNT and YYREEE (reference sequence). This CDR3 region has 17 residues. With 5 bases removed from V and 1 base from J, the gap between germline ends came to 19 bases. CDR3 DNA sequence: TGTGCCAGCAGTCATATCGGGGCAGGGAAAAGCAATCAGCCCCAGCATTTT. Its protein product is CASSHIGAGKSNQPQHF. The complete variable domain, with remaining parts taken from reference TRBV5-4 and TRBJ1-5, reads ETGVTQSPTHLIKTRGQQVTLRCSSQSGHNTVSWYQQALGQGPQFIFQYYREEENGRGNFPPRFSGLQFPNYSSELNVNALELDDSALYLCASSHIGAGKSNQPQHFGDGTRLSIL.

This clone was counted ten times or more. V is TRBV7-9 and J is TRBJ1-4; D unresolved. This CDR3 has 15 residues. V was clipped by 6 bases and J by 0 bases, with 11 bases between them. Germline values: CDR1 SEHNR, CDR2 FQNEAQ (reference sequence). Here the CDR3 reads CASRPTQPTNEKLFF. CDR3 in DNA: TGTGCCAGCAGGCCTACCCAGCCAACTAATGAAAAACTGTTTTTT. Together with reference TRBV7-9 and TRBJ1-4, the CDR3 gives the full variable domain: DTGVSQNPRHKITKRGQNVTFRCDPISEHNRLYWYRQTLGQGPEFLTYFQNEAQLEKSRLLSDRFSAERPKGSFSTLEIQRTEQGDSAMYLCASRPTQPTNEKLFFGSGTQLSVL.

To note about this clone: Other nucleotide sequences from this sample produce the same CDR3. The chain is built from TRBV6-1 and TRBJ1-1; unclear D gene. CDR3 length: 13 residues. Germline V CDR1 and CDR2: MNHNS, SASEGT. The ends were cut back, 3 bases at V and 1 base at J, with 6 bases in the middle. CDR3 sequence (DNA): TGTGCCAGCAGTGAGCAGAGGAACACTGAAGCTTTCTTT. Encoded protein: CASSEQRNTEAFF.